The 7 T cell receptor beta chains below come from one sample, sequenced in a study of cytomegalovirus exposure and HLA in healthy donors. PCR employed 60 Vbeta and 13 Jbeta primers. Data came from immunoSEQ multiplex PCR; TCRdb stores just in-frame clones and leaves some out. The sample includes about 210,000 clones, approximately 80% seen only once; the top ten take roughly 10%. The sequenced sample was PBMCs. Receptors were obtained from a woman between 45 and 60 years old in good health and CMV-seropositive.

This chain connects TRBV19 to TRBJ1-1; tentative D call: TRBD1 (5 bases). Germline-derived CDR1 and CDR2 are LNHDA and SQIVND (reference sequence). The V end was cut by 5 bases, the J end by 3 bases, with 13 bases between. The CDR3 has 14 amino acids. DNA for the CDR3: TGTGCCAGTAGTGGAGGGGCGCGGGACACTGAAGCTTTCTTT. Translated: CASSGGARDTEAFF. Supplemented by reference TRBV19 and TRBJ1-1, the full variable domain reads DGGITQSPKYLFRKEGQNVTLSCEQNLNHDAMYWYRQDPGQGLRLIYYSQIVNDFQKGDIAEGYSVSREKKESFPLTVTSAQKNPTAFYLCASSGGARDTEAFFGQGTRLTVV.

This chain joins TRBV4-3 and TRBJ1-4; 9 bases are shared with TRBD1. The CDR3 has 14 residues. Germline CDR1 is LGHNA and CDR2 is YSLEER. Trimming at V came to 4 bases and at J to 8 bases, leaving 5 bases not matched to a gene. CDR3 in DNA: TGCGCCAGCAGCCTACAGGGGGCGGGAGAAAAACTGTTTTTT. As protein: CASSLQGAGEKLFF.

The chain carries TRBV5-1 and TRBJ2-6, with a tentative D call TRBD1 (5 bases). Trimming left V 6 bases short and J 10 bases short, with 14 bases between. Germline CDR1 and CDR2: SGHRS and YFSETQ. The CDR3 runs 13 residues. CDR3 sequence: CASTIQGSNVLTF. Written as DNA, the CDR3 is TGCGCCAGCACAATTCAGGGATCTAACGTCCTGACTTTC.

This clone was observed once. The chain uses TRBV5-4 and TRBJ2-5; TRBD2 matches 11 bases. The CDR3 contains 15 residues. Germline CDR1 and CDR2: SGHNT and YYREEE (reference sequence). With 4 bases clipped from V and 1 base from J, the junction kept 3 bases outside the gene matches. The CDR3 sequence is CASSLGLAAQETQYF. The CDR3 DNA sequence: TGTGCCAGCAGCCTGGGACTAGCGGCCCAAGAGACCCAGTACTTC.

The chain joins TRBV5-5 to TRBJ1-1, with 7 bases matching TRBD1. V trimming: 4 bases; J trimming: 1 base; junction bases outside the gene matches: 10. This CDR3 comprises 16 residues. Germline V gives CDR1 SGHKS, CDR2 YYEKEE (reference sequence). In DNA form, the CDR3 reads TGTGCCAGCAGCCAGAGACAGGGCGCACAGAACACTGAAGCTTTCTTT. This encodes CASSQRQGAQNTEAFF.

The chain joins TRBV5-4 to TRBJ1-2; D is perhaps TRBD1 (6 bases). The CDR3 covers 13 residues. Germline V gives CDR1 SGHNT, CDR2 YYREEE (reference sequence). The germline V and J ends were trimmed by 6 bases and 6 bases, with 15 bases remaining between them. The chain's CDR3 is CASKPRTEDGYTF. Here the CDR3 DNA reads TGTGCCAGCAAACCAAGGACAGAGGATGGCTACACCTTC. The entire variable domain, with the rest obtained from reference TRBV5-4 and TRBJ1-2, is as follows: ETGVTQSPTHLIKTRGQQVTLRCSSQSGHNTVSWYQQALGQGPQFIFQYYREEENGRGNFPPRFSGLQFPNYSSELNVNALELDDSALYLCASKPRTEDGYTFGSGTRLTVV.

This clone was found a few times. The CDR3 bases are TGTGCCAGTAGTATGGTTCTGGAGGGGAGGACTGAAGCTTTCTTT. Translation: CASSMVLEGRTEAFF. The V and J genes are TRBV19 and TRBJ1-1, with D maybe TRBD1 (5 bases). The germline CDR1 and CDR2 sequences are LNHDA and SQIVND (reference sequence). CDR3 length: 15 residues. V lost 3 bases and J 5 bases, leaving 16 bases between the germline ends.